This section outlines one T cell receptor beta chain sequence together with its context. Its antigen is currently unknown. The data stem from a study of cytomegalovirus exposure and HLA in healthy donors. Profiling relied on immunoSEQ multiplex PCR, and the TCRdb table lists in-frame clones only, not all of them. The sample includes tens of thousands of clones, 92% of them seen just once. The trim removed 4 bases at V and 8 bases at J, leaving 12 bases unmatched. The length of the CDR3 is 15 residues. Germline CDR1 SGHKS, CDR2 YYEKEE (reference sequence). Study-wide results and limits: Reportedly, cytomegalovirus status was diagnosed with high sensitivity and specificity.

This TCR was sampled from a man younger than 35 in good health and CMV-seronegative. Sequencing was done on a sample of PBMCs. The rearrangement joins TRBV5-5 to TRBJ1-5; 7 nucleotides line up with TRBD1. The CDR3 region is CASSRVEGGAEPQHF. The CDR3 coding sequence is TGTGCCAGCAGCCGGGTCGAAGGGGGCGCAGAGCCCCAGCATTTT.